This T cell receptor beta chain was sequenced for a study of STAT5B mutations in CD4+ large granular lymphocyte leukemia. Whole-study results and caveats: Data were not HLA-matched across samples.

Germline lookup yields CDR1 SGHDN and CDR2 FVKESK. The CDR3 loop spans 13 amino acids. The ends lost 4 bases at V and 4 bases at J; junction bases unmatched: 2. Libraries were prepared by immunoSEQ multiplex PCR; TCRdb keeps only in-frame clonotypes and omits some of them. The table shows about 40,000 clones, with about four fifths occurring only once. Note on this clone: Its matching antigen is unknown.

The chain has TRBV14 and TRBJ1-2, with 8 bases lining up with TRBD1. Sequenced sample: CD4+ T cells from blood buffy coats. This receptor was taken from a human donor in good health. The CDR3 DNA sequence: TGTGCCAGCAGCCGCGGACAGGGCTATGGCTACACCTTC. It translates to CASSRGQGYGYTF.